This is a list of T cell receptor beta chains from one sample in a study of CD8 T cells in ankylosing spondylitis. From the 5' RACE reads, TCRdb called clonotypes with MiXCR, one entry per CDR3 protein. Of roughly 240,000 distinct CDR3 sequences detected, under 35% appear once; the ten largest clones hold about 4%. What was sequenced was blood, either unsorted or a sorted T cell fraction (not recorded which). These receptors originate from a male donor with ankylosing spondylitis or in good health (not recorded which). The CDR3 runs from the conserved cysteine through the conserved F or W. The order of the fields is J gene, CDR3 length, clone size, V gene, D gene, CDR3 DNA, CDR3 protein. The D gene is left open where the match is weak. Clone size, where shown, is once, few, many, or a class for clones that have expanded.

TRBJ2-7 | 14 | few | TRBV12-3/TRBV12-4 | TRBD1 | TGTGCCAGCAGTTACGGACAGGGTACCGACGAGCAGTACTTC | CASSYGQGTDEQYF
TRBJ1-6 | 14 | NA | TRBV27 | NA | TGTGCCAGCAGTTCAGCGGGAGCTAATTCACCCCTCCACTTT | CASSSAGANSPLHF
TRBJ2-3 | 14 | NA | TRBV10-2 | TRBD2 | TGCGCCAGCAGTGGGCTAGCGGGGTTGGATACGCAGTATTTT | CASSGLAGLDTQYF
TRBJ2-7 | 11 | NA | TRBV20-1 | NA | TGCAGTGCTAGAGAAACAGTGGCACAGTACTTC | CSARETVAQYF
TRBJ2-1 | 16 | few | TRBV5-1 | NA | TGCGCCAGCAGCTTGGAGGGTGGCAGGAGGGGGCTTGAGCAGTTCTTC | CASSLEGGRRGLEQFF
TRBJ2-1 | 15 | few | TRBV11-2 | NA | TGTGCCAGCAGCTTAGAGGGCCTCTCCTACAATGAGCAGTTCTTC | CASSLEGLSYNEQFF
TRBJ2-1 | 14 | NA | TRBV12-3/TRBV12-4 | TRBD1 | TGTGCCAGCAGTCCTTTGACAGGGTCGAATGAGCAGTTCTTC | CASSPLTGSNEQFF
TRBJ2-4 | 15 | NA | TRBV20-1 | TRBD1 | TGCAGTGCCAGGCCCACCGGGACAGGGAGTAGGGGTCAGTACTTC | CSARPTGTGSRGQYF
TRBJ2-3 | 13 | few | TRBV7-9 | NA | TGTGCCAGCAGCCCCGCGGCCACGGATACGCAGTATTTT | CASSPAATDTQYF
TRBJ2-1 | 16 | few | TRBV7-2 | TRBD2 | TGTGCCAGCAGCACCGGACTAGCGGGGATTTACAATGAGCAGTTCTTC | CASSTGLAGIYNEQFF
TRBJ2-3 | 16 | few | TRBV7-7 | NA | TGTGCTAGCAGCCCGGGGGCTCCAGGGGTCTCAGATACGCAGTATTTT | CASSPGAPGVSDTQYF
TRBJ2-7 | 14 | NA | TRBV7-2 | TRBD2 | TGTGCCAGCAGCTCTCGACTAGCGGTGGGGGAGCAGTACTTC | CASSSRLAVGEQYF
TRBJ1-1 | 13 | NA | TRBV20-1 | TRBD1 | TGCAGTGCTAGCATCACTACAGGGGGTCAAGCTTTCTTT | CSASITTGGQAFF
TRBJ2-5 | 14 | few | TRBV12-3/TRBV12-4 | NA | TGTGCCAGCAGTCCTAGGGGGTTACAAGAGACCCAGTACTTC | CASSPRGLQETQYF
TRBJ2-1 | 16 | NA | TRBV4-1 | NA | TGCGCCAGCAGCCAAGATTGGCCTATAGGGGGCAATGAGCAGTTCTTC | CASSQDWPIGGNEQFF
TRBJ2-6 | 14 | few | TRBV5-1 | NA | TGCGCCAGCAGCCCCATCTCTGGGGCCAACGTCCTGACTTTC | CASSPISGANVLTF
TRBJ1-2 | 13 | few | TRBV20-1 | NA | TGCAGTGCTAGATCCGGTTTGGACTATGGCTACACCTTC | CSARSGLDYGYTF
TRBJ2-7 | 14 | few | TRBV28 | NA | TGTGCCAGCAGTTCCCAGGGAGGAACCTACGAGCAGTACTTC | CASSSQGGTYEQYF
TRBJ2-2 | 16 | NA | TRBV4-2 | TRBD2 | TGTGCCAGCAGCCATCGACTAGCGGGGTACACCGGGGAGCTGTTTTTT | CASSHRLAGYTGELFF
TRBJ1-3 | 12 | once | TRBV2 | NA | TGTGCCAGCAGTTACGATGGAAACACCATATATTTT | CASSYDGNTIYF
TRBJ1-1 | 13 | NA | TRBV20-1 | NA | TGCAGTGCCTCGGCGGGGACCCGCCCGGTTGCTTTCTTT | CSASAGTRPVAFF
TRBJ1-4 | 15 | NA | TRBV11-2 | NA | TGTGCCAGCAACCTCTTGGGGACAACTAATGAAAAACTGTTTTTT | CASNLLGTTNEKLFF
TRBJ2-3 | 14 | NA | TRBV20-1 | TRBD2 | TGCAGTGCTAGGAGCGGGGTTTTGACAGATACGCAGTATTTT | CSARSGVLTDTQYF
TRBJ2-3 | 11 | many | TRBV18 | NA | TGTGCCAGCAGTCCGGCAGATACGCAGTATTTT | CASSPADTQYF
TRBJ1-1 | 12 | NA | TRBV15 | TRBD1 | TGTGCCACGGGACAGCAAAACACTGAAGCTTTCTTT | CATGQQNTEAFF
TRBJ1-6 | 14 | NA | TRBV5-1 | TRBD1 | TGCGCCACCAGCAGCGGGACCCAGGGGGAGCCCCTCCACTTT | CATSSGTQGEPLHF
TRBJ1-1 | 17 | NA | TRBV27 | NA | TGTGCCAGCAGCCCATCCGATCTCGGGGCGATGAACACTGAAGCTTTCTTT | CASSPSDLGAMNTEAFF
TRBJ2-3 | 16 | NA | TRBV15 | NA | TGTGCCACCAGCAGAGAACAGGGAGGGGGAGCGGATACGCAGTATTTT | CATSREQGGGADTQYF
TRBJ2-7 | 14 | NA | TRBV12-3/TRBV12-4 | TRBD2 | TGTGCCAGCAGGGGCGGGACTAGCGCATACGAGCAGTACTTC | CASRGGTSAYEQYF
TRBJ2-1 | 15 | NA | TRBV28 | NA | TGTGCCAGCAGCTCATCCGGACTTGGGATCAATGAGCAGTTCTTC | CASSSSGLGINEQFF